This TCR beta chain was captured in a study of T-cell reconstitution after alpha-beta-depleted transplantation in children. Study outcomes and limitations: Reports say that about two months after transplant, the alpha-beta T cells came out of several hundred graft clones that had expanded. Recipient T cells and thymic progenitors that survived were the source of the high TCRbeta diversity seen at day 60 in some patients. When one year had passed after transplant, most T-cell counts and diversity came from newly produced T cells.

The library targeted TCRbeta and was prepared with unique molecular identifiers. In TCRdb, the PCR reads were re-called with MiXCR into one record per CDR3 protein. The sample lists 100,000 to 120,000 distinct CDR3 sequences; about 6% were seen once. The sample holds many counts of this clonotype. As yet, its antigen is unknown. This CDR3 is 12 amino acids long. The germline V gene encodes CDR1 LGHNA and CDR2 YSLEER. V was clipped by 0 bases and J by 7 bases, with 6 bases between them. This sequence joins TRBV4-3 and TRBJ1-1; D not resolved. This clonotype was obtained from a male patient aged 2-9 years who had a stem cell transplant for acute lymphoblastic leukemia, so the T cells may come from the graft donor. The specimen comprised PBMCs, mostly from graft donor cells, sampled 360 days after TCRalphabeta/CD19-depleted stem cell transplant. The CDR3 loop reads CASSQDRREAFF. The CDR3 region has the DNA TGCGCCAGCAGCCAAGACCGACGTGAAGCTTTCTTT.